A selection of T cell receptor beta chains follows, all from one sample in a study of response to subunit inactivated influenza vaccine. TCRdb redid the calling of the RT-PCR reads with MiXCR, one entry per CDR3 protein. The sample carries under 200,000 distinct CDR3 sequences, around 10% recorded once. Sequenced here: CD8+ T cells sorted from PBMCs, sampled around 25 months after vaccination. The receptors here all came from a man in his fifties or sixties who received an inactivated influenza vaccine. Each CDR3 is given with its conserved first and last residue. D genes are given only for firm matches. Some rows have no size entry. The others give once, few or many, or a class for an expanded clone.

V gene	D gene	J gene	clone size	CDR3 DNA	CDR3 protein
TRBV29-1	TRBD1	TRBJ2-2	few	TGCAGCGTGGGGACAGGGAACACCGGGGAGCTGTTTTTT	CSVGTGNTGELFF
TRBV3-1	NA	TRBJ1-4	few	TGTGCCAGCAGCCAAGGTCCCACGGGAAGGGATGAAAAACTGTTTTTT	CASSQGPTGRDEKLFF
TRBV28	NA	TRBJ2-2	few	TGTGCCAGCAGTTTAGGTCAGCCCTACACCGGGGAGCTGTTTTTT	CASSLGQPYTGELFF
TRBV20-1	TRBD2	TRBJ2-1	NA	TGCAGTGCCGCCTTCCTAGCGGGAGGAATGAATGAGCAGTTCTTC	CSAAFLAGGMNEQFF
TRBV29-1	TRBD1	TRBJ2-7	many	TGCAGCGCGACGGGACAGAACTACGAGCAGTACTTC	CSATGQNYEQYF
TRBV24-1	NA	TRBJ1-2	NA	TGTGCCACCAGTGATCCGGCCGGACAAGGCTACACCTTC	CATSDPAGQGYTF
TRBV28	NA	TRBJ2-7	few	TGTGCCAGCAGGGGTGGGGGAGAGCCCTCCGAGCAGTACTTC	CASRGGGEPSEQYF
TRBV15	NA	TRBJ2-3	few	TGTGCCACCAGCAGATACCGACAGACAGATACGCAGTATTTT	CATSRYRQTDTQYF
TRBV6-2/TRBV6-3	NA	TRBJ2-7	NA	TGTGCCAGCAGTTACACGGGTAACGAGCAGTACTTC	CASSYTGNEQYF
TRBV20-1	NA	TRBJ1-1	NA	TGCAGTGCTAGCCCGCAGGGGTCGCCGAACACTGAAGCTTTCTTT	CSASPQGSPNTEAFF
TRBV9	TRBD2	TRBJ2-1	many	TGTGCCAGCAGCGTTGGGGGGACTAGCGGTTACAATGAGCAGTTCTTC	CASSVGGTSGYNEQFF
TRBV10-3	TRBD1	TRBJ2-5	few	TGTGCCATCAGTGCGGGACAGGGGGTTCAAGAGACCCAGTACTTC	CAISAGQGVQETQYF
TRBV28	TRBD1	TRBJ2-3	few	TGTGCCAGCCACCCGGGGATGTGGGGCAGGGGGATTAATACGCAGTATTTT	CASHPGMWGRGINTQYF
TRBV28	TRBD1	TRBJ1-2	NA	TGTGCCAGCAGTCCGGACAGGGCGCCCTCCCACTATGGCTACACCTTC	CASSPDRAPSHYGYTF
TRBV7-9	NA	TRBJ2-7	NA	TGTGCCAGCAGCTTACCCGGGACTGCGAACCCCTACGAGCAGTACTTC	CASSLPGTANPYEQYF
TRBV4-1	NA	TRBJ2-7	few	TGCGCCAGCAGCCAAGATCTTACGGGTTTAGGCTACGAGCAGTACTTC	CASSQDLTGLGYEQYF
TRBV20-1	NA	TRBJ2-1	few	TGCAGTGCCGCAACCCAGGGTTGGGTCGATGAGCAGTTCTTC	CSAATQGWVDEQFF
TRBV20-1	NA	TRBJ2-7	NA	TGCAGTCCCCAGGGGATACTCTCCTACGAGCAGTACTTC	CSPQGILSYEQYF
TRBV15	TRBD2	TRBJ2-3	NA	TGTGCCACCAGCAGAGATAGTCTAGCGGGAGGGTCAGATACGCAGTATTTT	CATSRDSLAGGSDTQYF
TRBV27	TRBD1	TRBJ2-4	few	TGTGCCAGCAGCCTATATTCAGGGGGTACCAAAAACATTCAGTACTTC	CASSLYSGGTKNIQYF
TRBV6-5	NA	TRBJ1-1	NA	TGTGCCAGCAGTTACTATGGGGTTGAAGCTTTCTTT	CASSYYGVEAFF
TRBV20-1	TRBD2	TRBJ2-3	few	TGCAGTGCTAGAGCCGTAGCGGGATTAGATACGCAGTATTTT	CSARAVAGLDTQYF
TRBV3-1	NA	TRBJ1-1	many	TGTGCCAGCAGCCAAGATTGGAGCAGCAAAGCTTTCTTT	CASSQDWSSKAFF
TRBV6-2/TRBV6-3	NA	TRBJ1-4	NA	TGTGCCAGCAGTACGAGGGCGAACGAAAAACTGTTTTTT	CASSTRANEKLFF
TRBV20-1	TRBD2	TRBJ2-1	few	TGCAGTGCTACGGGGACTAGCGGGGACTACAATGAGCAGTTCTTC	CSATGTSGDYNEQFF
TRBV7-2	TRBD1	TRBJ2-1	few	TGTGCCAGCAGCCTGGGACAGGGGGTTTATAATGAGCAGTTCTTC	CASSLGQGVYNEQFF
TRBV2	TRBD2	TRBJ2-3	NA	TGTGCCCGTTCTCTAGCGGGGGTTAACACAGATACGCAGTATTTT	CARSLAGVNTDTQYF
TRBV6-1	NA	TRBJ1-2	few	TGTGCCAGCAGTGCTGACACCCTGGGCTTATATGGCTACACCTTC	CASSADTLGLYGYTF
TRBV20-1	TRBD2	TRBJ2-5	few	TGCAGTGCCCGGGACTACCGAGCATCACAAGAGACCCAGTACTTC	CSARDYRASQETQYF
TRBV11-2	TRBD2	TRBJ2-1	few	TGTGCCAGCAGCTTAGTGGGACTAGCGGGAGGCTCCTACAATGAGCAGTTCTTC	CASSLVGLAGGSYNEQFF
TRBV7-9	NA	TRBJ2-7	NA	TGTGCCAGCAGTCTAGGGCACGACGAGCAGTACTTC	CASSLGHDEQYF
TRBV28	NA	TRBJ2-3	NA	TGTGCCAGCAGTGAGACGATGGATACGCAGTATTTT	CASSETMDTQYF
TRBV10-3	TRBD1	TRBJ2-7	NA	TGTGCCATCAGTGAGTCGAATGGACAGGGGTCCTACGAGCAGTACTTC	CAISESNGQGSYEQYF
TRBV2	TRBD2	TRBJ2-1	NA	TGTGCCAGCAGTTCGGGGGGGCAAAATGAGCAGTTCTTC	CASSSGGQNEQFF
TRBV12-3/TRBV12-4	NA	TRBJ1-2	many	TGTGCCAGCCAAAAGGGGAACTATGGCTACACCTTC	CASQKGNYGYTF
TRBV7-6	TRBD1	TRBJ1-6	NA	TGTGCCAGCAGCTTGGGCACAGGGGGAGGTTCACCCCTCCACTTT	CASSLGTGGGSPLHF
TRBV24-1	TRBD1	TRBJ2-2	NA	TGTGCCACCAGTGATATCCGACAGGGCAACACCGGGGAGCTGTTTTTT	CATSDIRQGNTGELFF
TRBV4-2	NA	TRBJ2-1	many	TGTGCCAGCAGCCAAGATATGATATTATCGGGGATCAATGAGCAGTTCTTC	CASSQDMILSGINEQFF
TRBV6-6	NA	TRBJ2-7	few	TGTGCCAGCAGTACGCCCTACGAGCAGTACTTC	CASSTPYEQYF
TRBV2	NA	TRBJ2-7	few	TGTGCCAGCAGTGAATATAGCGGACTCTCCTACGAGCAGTACTTC	CASSEYSGLSYEQYF
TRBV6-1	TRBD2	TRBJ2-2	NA	TGTGCCAGCAGCCTATTCACGGGGGGCACCGGGGAGCTGTTTTTT	CASSLFTGGTGELFF
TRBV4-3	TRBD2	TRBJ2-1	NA	TGCGCCAGCAGCCAGGGACTAGCGGGAGCTGATGAGCAGTTCTTC	CASSQGLAGADEQFF
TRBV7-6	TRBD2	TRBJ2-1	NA	TGTGCCAGCAGCTTAGGTATGGCGGGAGGGTCGGATGAGCAGTTCTTC	CASSLGMAGGSDEQFF
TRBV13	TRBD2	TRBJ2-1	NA	TGTGCCAGCAGCGGCGGGACTAGCGGGAGTAGGTACAATGAGCAGTTCTTC	CASSGGTSGSRYNEQFF
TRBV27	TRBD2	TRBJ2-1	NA	TGTGCCAGCAGTATCGGACTAGCGGGATTAAATGAGCAGTTCTTC	CASSIGLAGLNEQFF